The entry below gives a single T cell receptor (beta chain) sequence along with its context. Its antigen is not known. The CDR3 has 14 amino acids. The germline V gene encodes CDR1 SGHRS and CDR2 YFSETQ. With 2 bases clipped from V and 4 bases from J, the junction kept 5 bases outside the gene matches. The record originates from a study of graft-versus-host responses after intestinal transplantation. Across the whole study: Multivisceral, liver-intestinal, or isolated intestinal transplants were performed in recipients. Anti-thymocyte globulin induction was given to all recipients, followed by tacrolimus and steroids for roughly three years. Study results and caveats: GvH clones were identified in recipient marrow, with some first appearing in ileum or blood. Graft-donor T cell macrochimerism coincided with high graft-versus-host to host-versus-graft clonal ratios in allografts.

Profiling relied on immunoSEQ multiplex PCR, and the TCRdb table lists in-frame clones only, not all of them. The table has approximately 85,000 clones, around 93% seen once. The J gene is TRBJ2-7, the V gene TRBV5-1, with 8 positions matching TRBD1. Source: unstimulated CD8+ T cells sorted from spleen or lymph node cells, taken before transplant. The source is a human donor who was the organ donor for an intestinal transplant. CDR3 coding DNA: TGCGCCAGCAGCTTCGGAACAGGGGGGTACGAGCAGTACTTC. Its translation is CASSFGTGGYEQYF.